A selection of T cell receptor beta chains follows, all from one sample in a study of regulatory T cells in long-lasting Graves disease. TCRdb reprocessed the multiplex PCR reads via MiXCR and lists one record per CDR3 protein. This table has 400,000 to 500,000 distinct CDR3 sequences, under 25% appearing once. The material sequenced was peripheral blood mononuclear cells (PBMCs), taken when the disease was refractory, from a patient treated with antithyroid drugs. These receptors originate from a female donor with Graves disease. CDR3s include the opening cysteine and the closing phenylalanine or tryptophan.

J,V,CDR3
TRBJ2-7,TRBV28,CASSLLSVWGVNYEQYF
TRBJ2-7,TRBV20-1,CSAKGEQGVSYEQYF
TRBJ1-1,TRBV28,CASSLGTTEAFF
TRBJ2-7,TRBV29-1,CSVVGGLHEQYF
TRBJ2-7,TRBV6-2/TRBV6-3,CASSYSSLPYEQYF
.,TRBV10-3,CAISEGGPQFF
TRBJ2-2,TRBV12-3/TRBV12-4,CASRREGNTGELFF
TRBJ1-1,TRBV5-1,CASNLRQGLNTEAFF
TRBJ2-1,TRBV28,CASRGSHYNEQFF
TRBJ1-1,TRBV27,CASSFSMTGDTEAFF
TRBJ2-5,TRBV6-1,CASSAYLAGGKETQYF
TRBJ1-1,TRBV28,CASSLSQASNTEAFF